These 32 T cell receptor beta chains came from one sample sequenced in a study of shared clonotypes between healthy human individuals. CD45RO-negative, CCR7-positively selected cells formed the naive CD8 fraction, excluding terminally differentiated effector memory CD45RA+ cells. Clones were read by immunoSEQ multiplex PCR, and TCRdb kept only the in-frame ones, dropping some. The table records about 2.1 million clones, around 95% of them present only once. Sequenced sample: naive CD8+ T cells from PBMCs. The receptors originated from a man aged 18 to 29 in good health. Some clones in this sample may be carry-over from other donors' samples.

A remark on this clone: This sample includes further DNA sequences coding for the same CDR3. Written as DNA, the CDR3 is TGTGCCAGCAGTCTAGGACTAGCGGGAGCAGATACGCAGTATTTT. Its translation is CASSLGLAGADTQYF. The chain combines TRBV27 with TRBJ2-3; 13 positions match TRBD2. Germline V lookup: CDR1 MNHEY, CDR2 SMNVEV (reference sequence). The CDR3 is 15 amino acids. Trimming took 5 bases from V and 4 from J; bases not matched to a gene: 3.

This clone occurred once. This chain joins TRBV27 and TRBJ2-7; maybe TRBD2 (5 bases). CDR1 is MNHEY, CDR2 SMNVEV, per germline (reference sequence). Trimming pared 10 bases from V and 0 bases from J, leaving 13 bases between. This CDR3 has 13 residues. The CDR3 sequence is CATLDYSSYEQYF. Here the CDR3 DNA reads TGTGCCACCCTAGACTACAGCTCCTACGAGCAGTACTTC.

The chain couples TRBV5-6 to TRBJ2-1; 12 nucleotides align to TRBD2. Germline V gives CDR1 SGHDT, CDR2 YYEEEE. V shed 4 bases, J shed 4 bases, and the junction held 6 bases outside the gene matches. The CDR3 length is 16 residues. This CDR3 reads CASSHGTSGFYNEQFF. The CDR3 DNA reads as TGTGCCAGCAGCCACGGGACTAGCGGGTTTTACAATGAGCAGTTCTTC.

The rearrangement uses TRBV15 and TRBJ2-7; 8 nucleotides line up with TRBD1. There are 13 residues in the CDR3. V gave up 8 bases and J gave up 6 bases; unmatched junction bases: 9. Germline-derived CDR1 and CDR2 are LNHNV and YYDKDF (reference sequence). CDR3 in amino acids: CATRVRGLVEQYF. The CDR3 DNA sequence: TGTGCCACCCGAGTCAGGGGGCTAGTCGAGCAGTACTTC.

The J gene is TRBJ2-7, the V gene TRBV6-1, with D possibly matching TRBD2 (7 bases). V lost 1 base to trimming and J lost 4 bases, with 14 bases between them. Germline CDR1 and CDR2: MNHNS and SASEGT. This CDR3 spans 15 amino acids. CDR3 nucleotides: TGTGCCAGCAGTGAAGAGGCAGGGGAGGGATACGAGCAGTACTTC. This codes for CASSEEAGEGYEQYF.

The gene calls are TRBV19 and TRBJ2-1; D unclear. V was cut by 6 bases and J by 9 bases, with 15 bases left in between. Germline V gene sequence: CDR1 LNHDA, CDR2 SQIVND (reference sequence). CDR3 length: 13 residues. The CDR3 loop is CASSTRLLGEQFF. In DNA, the CDR3 is TGTGCCAGTAGCACCCGACTTCTCGGTGAGCAGTTCTTC.

The chain employs TRBV29-1 and TRBJ2-1, with a weak D call TRBD2 (6 bases). This CDR3 has 14 residues. Looked up from germline, CDR1 is SQVTM and CDR2 is ANQGSEA. V dropped 7 bases and J dropped 4 bases, with 17 bases sitting between them. CDR3 DNA sequence: TGCAGCGCCCTACGGGAGACGATTTACAATGAGCAGTTCTTC. Its protein is CSALRETIYNEQFF.

V gene TRBV25-1 combines with J gene TRBJ2-7; D possibly corresponds to TRBD1 (5 bases). The CDR3 is 12 amino acids. Germline assignment: CDR1 MGHDK and CDR2 SYGVNS. Trimming removed 5 bases from V and 7 bases from J, with 12 bases in between. CDR3 residues: CASSQGAREQYF. For the CDR3, the DNA is TGTGCCAGCAGTCAAGGGGCCCGGGAGCAGTACTTC.

The rearrangement uses TRBV19 and TRBJ2-2; D gene uncertain. V lost 0 bases to trimming and J lost 2 bases, with 13 bases between them. There are 17 residues in the CDR3. Germline CDR1 reads LNHDA; CDR2 reads SQIVND (reference sequence). CDR3 coding DNA: TGTGCCAGTAGTATAGACCGAATAGCTGAAAACACCGGGGAGCTGTTTTTT. Protein sequence: CASSIDRIAENTGELFF.

The chain combines TRBV9 with TRBJ2-7, with 9 bases lining up with TRBD1. The ends lost 3 bases at V and 5 bases at J; junction bases unmatched: 3. This CDR3 comprises 13 residues. Germline-derived CDR1 and CDR2 are SGDLS and YYNGEE. CDR3 coding DNA: TGTGCCAGCAGCGCGGGGACAGGGAACGAGCAGTACTTC. This sequence encodes CASSAGTGNEQYF.

The chain links TRBV6-5 to TRBJ2-5; D unresolved. From germline, CDR1 is MNHEY and CDR2 SVGAGI. CDR3 size: 11 residues. The ends were cut back, 2 bases at V and 11 bases at J, with 9 bases in the middle. This CDR3 reads CASSYRGGQYF. CDR3 coding DNA: TGTGCCAGCAGTTACCGAGGTGGGCAGTACTTC.

The chain couples TRBV30 to TRBJ1-1; weak D call: TRBD1 (6 bases). The germline gives CDR1 GTSNPN, CDR2 SVGIG (reference sequence). V was clipped by 0 bases and J by 5 bases, with 10 bases between them. There are 13 residues in the CDR3. This CDR3 reads CAWSVGAGTEAFF. CDR3 DNA sequence: TGTGCCTGGAGTGTGGGGGCGGGGACTGAAGCTTTCTTT.

The count of this clone is one. The chain carries TRBV6-6 and TRBJ2-1, with TRBD2 matching 10 bases. CDR3 size: 16 residues. The V gene end was trimmed by 5 bases and the J gene end by 4 bases; junction bases not matched to a gene: 8. Germline lookup yields CDR1 MNHNY and CDR2 SVGAGI (reference sequence). CDR3 sequence reads: CASSPHGTSEYNEQFF. The CDR3 coding sequence is TGTGCCAGCAGTCCACATGGGACTAGCGAGTACAATGAGCAGTTCTTC.

The chain carries TRBV28 and TRBJ2-1, with 12 positions matching TRBD2. The CDR3 is made up of 19 amino acids. Trimming cost V 4 bases and J 1 base; bases outside gene matches: 11. CDR1 is MDHEN, CDR2 SYDVKM, per germline. The CDR3 sequence: CASSSHSETSGGSYNEQFF. The CDR3 region has the DNA TGTGCCAGCAGTTCCCATTCAGAGACTAGCGGGGGTTCCTACAATGAGCAGTTCTTC.

The chain employs TRBV15 and TRBJ2-3; TRBD2 matches at 8 bases. Germline V CDR1 and CDR2: LNHNV, YYDKDF (reference sequence). V lost 5 bases to trimming and J lost 0 bases; unmatched junction nucleotides: 4. The CDR3 totals 15 residues. The CDR3 is CATSGSSGSTDTQYF. CDR3 in DNA: TGTGCCACCAGCGGTTCTAGCGGGAGCACAGATACGCAGTATTTT.

To note about this clone: A read error may account for a junction end that differs from germline. V usage is TRBV10-1 and J usage is TRBJ1-4; no clear D gene. The CDR3 length is 14 residues. Germline CDR1 reads WNHNN; CDR2 reads SYGVQD (reference sequence). CDR3 amino acids: CASIETGVMKGLFF. CDR3 DNA: TGCGCCAGCATTGAGACGGGCGTAATGAAAGGACTGTTTTTT.

The V and J genes are TRBV7-9 and TRBJ2-5; a possible D gene is TRBD1 (5 bases). The V end was cut by 3 bases, the J end by 10 bases, with 9 bases between. This CDR3 has 11 amino acids. Germline V gives CDR1 SEHNR, CDR2 FQNEAQ (reference sequence). The CDR3 loop is CASSFDSYQYF. The CDR3, as DNA: TGTGCCAGCAGCTTTGACAGTTACCAGTACTTC.

This clone was found once. The rearrangement joins TRBV14 to TRBJ2-5, with 8 bases identical to TRBD1. The CDR3 contains 17 residues. Germline V CDR1 and CDR2: SGHDN, FVKESK. The V and J ends lost 4 bases and 0 bases, in that order; junction bases with no gene match: 10. This CDR3 reads CASSRTGRRLYQETQYF. In DNA, the CDR3 is TGTGCCAGCAGCCGGACAGGGAGGCGGCTGTACCAAGAGACCCAGTACTTC.

The rearrangement joins TRBV27 to TRBJ2-1; the D is unclear. The length of the CDR3 is 13 residues. Germline CDR1 MNHEY, CDR2 SMNVEV (reference sequence). The V gene lost 6 bases and the J gene lost 5 bases, with 11 bases spanning the gap. Here the CDR3 DNA reads TGTGCCAGCAGCCCCGCGGCGGACAATGAGCAGTTCTTC. The encoded protein is CASSPAADNEQFF.

This chain joins TRBV28 and TRBJ2-5; the match to TRBD2 covers 8 bases. CDR1 and CDR2 (germline): MDHEN, SYDVKM. The CDR3 extends over 16 amino acids. V was clipped by 3 bases and J by 1 base; unmatched bases: 7. CDR3 DNA sequence: TGTGCCAGCAGTTTTGGGGGACTAGATAGCCAAGAGACCCAGTACTTC. This gives the protein CASSFGGLDSQETQYF. Combining the CDR3 with reference TRBV28 and TRBJ2-5 gives the whole variable domain DVKVTQSSRYLVKRTGEKVFLECVQDMDHENMFWYRQDPGLGLRLIYFSYDVKMKEKGDIPEGYSVSREKKERFSLILESASTNQTSMYLCASSFGGLDSQETQYFGPGTRLLVL.

The chain's CDR3 is CASSSTGNYGYTF. CDR3 bases: TGTGCCAGCAGCTCGACAGGGAACTATGGCTACACCTTC. The chain carries TRBV7-6 and TRBJ1-2; 7 bases match TRBD1. Germline CDR1 reads SGHVS; CDR2 reads FNYEAQ. The CDR3 loop spans 13 amino acids. Trimming took 4 bases from V and 2 from J; bases not matched to a gene: 1.

This chain connects TRBV28 to TRBJ1-6, with TRBD1 matching over 7 bases. CDR3 size: 17 residues. After removal of 3 bases from V and 0 bases from J, the junction contained 5 bases not matched to a gene. The germline V gene has CDR1 MDHEN and CDR2 SYDVKM. The CDR3 loop reads CASSLPTGSSYNSPLHF. The DNA of the CDR3 is TGTGCCAGCAGTTTGCCGACAGGGAGCTCCTATAATTCACCCCTCCACTTT.

The chain has TRBV6-6 and TRBJ1-5; 10 nucleotides line up with TRBD1. CDR3 size: 16 residues. From germline, CDR1 is MNHNY and CDR2 SVGAGI (reference sequence). V shed 6 bases and J 7 bases; nucleotides not matched to a gene: 12. The CDR3 protein is CASRSPKGQGTQPQHF. The CDR3 region has the DNA TGTGCCAGCAGGTCGCCTAAGGGACAGGGGACCCAGCCCCAGCATTTT.

The rearrangement uses TRBV27 and TRBJ1-1; tentatively, D is TRBD1 (5 bases). Trimming took off 2 bases at V and 4 bases at J, with 14 bases between the two ends. Germline CDR1 MNHEY, CDR2 SMNVEV (reference sequence). The CDR3 covers 15 residues. The CDR3 DNA reads TGTGCCAGCAGTTTAGGGGGAGGGTTTGGCACTGAAGCTTTCTTT. Translating it yields CASSLGGGFGTEAFF.

This sequence joins TRBV5-1 and TRBJ2-7; maybe TRBD1 (5 bases). The CDR3 consists of 16 residues. The germline V and J ends were trimmed by 1 base and 0 bases, with 14 bases remaining between them. Germline V gene data show CDR1 as SGHRS and CDR2 as YFSETQ. CDR3 loop: CASSLTAGSYSYEQYF. The CDR3 DNA sequence: TGCGCCAGCAGCTTGACGGCAGGGTCATACTCCTACGAGCAGTACTTC.

This clone was observed a single time. J is TRBJ2-1 and V is TRBV6-1, with a weak D call TRBD2 (7 bases). The germline V and J ends were trimmed by 2 bases and 0 bases, with 17 bases remaining between them. The CDR3 is 18 residues long. Germline values: CDR1 MNHNS, CDR2 SASEGT. The CDR3, as DNA: TGTGCCAGCAGTGAACGGGGGCTAGCGGTACTCTCCTACAATGAGCAGTTCTTC. It translates to CASSERGLAVLSYNEQFF.

Worth noting for this clone: The sample has other DNA sequences that encode this CDR3 too. The chain couples TRBV10-3 to TRBJ1-2; 7 bases match TRBD1. The J segment lost 5 bases and the V segment lost 0 bases, leaving 3 bases of the junction unmatched. Looked up from germline, CDR1 is ENHRY and CDR2 is SYGVKD. The CDR3 is 14 residues long. CDR3 protein: CAISESGRGYGYTF. The CDR3 DNA is TGTGCCATCAGTGAGTCGGGCAGGGGGTATGGCTACACCTTC.

The chain joins TRBV28 to TRBJ2-1; tentative D call: TRBD1 (6 bases). Germline V lookup: CDR1 MDHEN, CDR2 SYDVKM. This CDR3 is built from 15 residues. Deletions cut 5 bases from V and 12 bases from J, with 23 bases between. In DNA form, the CDR3 reads TGTGCCAGCAGTCCCCCCCAGGGGACAACAGGACTGCAGTTCTTC. Encoded protein: CASSPPQGTTGLQFF.

The chain has TRBV6-1 and TRBJ1-1, with D tentatively TRBD1 (6 bases). The CDR3 has 13 amino acids. Germline V gene sequence: CDR1 MNHNS, CDR2 SASEGT. The V gene lost 8 bases and the J gene lost 1 base, with 11 bases spanning the gap. The CDR3 loop reads CASEGGKNTEAFF. The CDR3 nucleotides read TGTGCCAGCGAGGGGGGGAAGAACACTGAAGCTTTCTTT.

The chain couples TRBV7-9 to TRBJ2-1; 7 bases fit TRBD1. The CDR3 has 16 residues. V gave up 4 bases and J gave up 7 bases; unmatched junction bases: 13. The germline gives CDR1 SEHNR, CDR2 FQNEAQ (reference sequence). The CDR3 DNA follows: TGTGCCAGCAGCTGGCCCGGGACAGATATGGGGAATGAGCAGTTCTTC. This sequence encodes CASSWPGTDMGNEQFF.

This chain connects TRBV6-1 to TRBJ2-7; 10 bases align to TRBD1. CDR1 and CDR2 (germline): MNHNS, SASEGT. The ends lost 6 bases at V and 4 bases at J; junction bases unmatched: 9. The CDR3 sequence is 15 residues long. The CDR3, as DNA: TGTGCCAGCAGGCTCATTGACAGGGGGCAATACGAGCAGTACTTC. The encoded protein is CASRLIDRGQYEQYF.

The rearrangement uses TRBV11-2 and TRBJ2-7; unclear D gene. V lost 0 bases, J lost 7 bases, and 13 bases lay in between. Germline V gives CDR1 SGHAT, CDR2 FQNNGV. CDR3 length: 14 residues. CDR3 loop: CASSLDRLRREQYF. The CDR3 bases are TGTGCCAGCAGCTTAGATCGGTTACGGCGGGAGCAGTACTTC.